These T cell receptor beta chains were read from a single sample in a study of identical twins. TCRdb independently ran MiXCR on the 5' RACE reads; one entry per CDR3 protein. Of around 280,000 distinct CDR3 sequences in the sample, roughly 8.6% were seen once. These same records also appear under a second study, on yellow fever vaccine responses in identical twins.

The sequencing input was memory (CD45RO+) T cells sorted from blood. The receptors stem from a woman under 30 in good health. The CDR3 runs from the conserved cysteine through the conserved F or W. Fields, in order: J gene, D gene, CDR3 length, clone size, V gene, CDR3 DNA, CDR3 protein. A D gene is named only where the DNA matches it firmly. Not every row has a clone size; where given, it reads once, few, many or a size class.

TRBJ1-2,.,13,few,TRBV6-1,TGTGCCAGCACGATCACAGGGACATATGGCTACACCTTC,CASTITGTYGYTF
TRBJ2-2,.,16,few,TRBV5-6,TGTGCCAGCAGCTGGAGGGAGGTACCGAACACCGGGGAGCTGTTTTTT,CASSWREVPNTGELFF
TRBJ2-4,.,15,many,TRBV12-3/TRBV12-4,TGTGCCAGCAGTGGGGACGCCTTAGCCAAAAACATTCAGTACTTC,CASSGDALAKNIQYF
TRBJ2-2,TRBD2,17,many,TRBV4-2,TGTGCCAGCAGCCGCGGACTAGCGGGAGCCAACACCGGGGAGCTGTTTTTT,CASSRGLAGANTGELFF
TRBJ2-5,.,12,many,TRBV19,TGTGCCAGTAGTGCCCCGAAAGAGACCCAGTACTTC,CASSAPKETQYF
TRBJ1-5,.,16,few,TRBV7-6,TGTGCCAGCAGCTTAGGGGGTAGTGCACCGAATCAGCCCCAGCATTTT,CASSLGGSAPNQPQHF
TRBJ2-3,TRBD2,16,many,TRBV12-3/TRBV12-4,TGTGCCAGCAGTTCCGGACTAGCGGGACACGCAGATACGCAGTATTTT,CASSSGLAGHADTQYF
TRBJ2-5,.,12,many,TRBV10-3,TGTGCCATCAGTGAGTCGAGTGAGACCCAGTACTTC,CAISESSETQYF
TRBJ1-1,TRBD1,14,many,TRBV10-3,TGTGCCATCAAACCGGGACAGGGGGTCGATGAAGCTTTCTTT,CAIKPGQGVDEAFF
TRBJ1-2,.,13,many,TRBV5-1,TGCGCCAGCAGCTTGGATCGGCTGGATGGCTACACCTTC,CASSLDRLDGYTF
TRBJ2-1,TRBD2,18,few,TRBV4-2,TGTGCCAGCAGCCAAGATCCGGAGAGCGGGAGTTCCTACAATGAGCAGTTCTTC,CASSQDPESGSSYNEQFF
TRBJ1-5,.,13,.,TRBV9,TGTGCCAGCAGCGTAGGGTACGATCAGCCCCAGCATTTT,CASSVGYDQPQHF
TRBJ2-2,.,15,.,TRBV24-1,TGTGCCACCAGTGCCCAAGGGGTGGGCACCGGGGAGCTGTTTTTT,CATSAQGVGTGELFF
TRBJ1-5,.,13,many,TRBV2,TGTGCCAGCAGACAGGGCAGGGATCAGCCCCAGCATTTT,CASRQGRDQPQHF